This T cell receptor beta chain was recorded in a study of post-analysis software for immune sequencing data. Background on the study: The courses of disease that were included comprised relapsing-remitting, secondary progressive and progressive-relapsing multiple sclerosis. Study outcomes and limitations: The authors found that F measure strongly co-clustered same-batch samples. Controls showed lower frequencies than patients for a handful of TRBV segments, and TRBV5-6, TRBV5-1 and TRBV20-1 were among these.

Presence of unique molecular identifiers characterized the TCR beta cDNA libraries. Each sample of roughly 0.9 to 11 million input T cells yielded approximately 500,000 cDNA molecules, so each molecule approximated one T cell. TCRdb re-analysed the PCR reads in MiXCR, keeping a single row per CDR3 protein. The sample holds 150,000 to 200,000 distinct CDR3 sequences, around 36% seen once. As for this clonotype: Its antigen is unidentified.

The CDR3 runs to 14 residues. CDR1 DFQATT and CDR2 SNEGSKA come from the germline V gene (reference sequence). J gave up 5 bases and V 3 bases, and 7 bases lay outside the gene matches. This receptor was taken from a girl aged 10 to 17 with multiple sclerosis. Sequencing used blood, obtained after autologous hematopoietic stem cell transplantation. The genes are TRBV20-1 and TRBJ2-3; 8 bases align to TRBD1. The CDR3 here is CSASQGAQGDTQYF. The CDR3 bases are TGCAGTGCTAGTCAGGGGGCGCAGGGAGATACGCAGTATTTT.